Included here is one TCR beta chain sequence, with context. The antigen is undetermined. Ranging in age from roughly 6 to 90, the donors were healthy Caucasian individuals from Russia. Through a sample-barcoded 5' primer and a J-beta primer mix, a second PCR was run for about 6 to 11 cycles. Using its own MiXCR run on the 5' RACE reads, TCRdb lists one record per CDR3 protein. The sample lists 910,000 or so distinct CDR3 sequences; roughly half were seen once. This sample stems from a study of blood T cells in healthy people across ages. Study-wide background: About one barcoded beta molecule per two T cells came from capture by template switching. Study observations and caveats: The recorded TCR beta diversity per million T cells decreased in a roughly linear manner with age.

Germline lookup yields CDR1 KGHDR and CDR2 SFDVKD. The CDR3 length is 15 residues. J gave up 3 bases and V 4 bases, and 5 bases lay outside the gene matches. The sample consisted of blood. The chain joins TRBV24-1 to TRBJ2-7, with 10 bases identical to TRBD1. The TCR comes from a woman aged 60-75 years in good health. DNA of the CDR3: TGTGCCACCAGTGACCCCGGGACAGGGGTCTACGAGCAGTACTTC. Encoded protein: CATSDPGTGVYEQYF.